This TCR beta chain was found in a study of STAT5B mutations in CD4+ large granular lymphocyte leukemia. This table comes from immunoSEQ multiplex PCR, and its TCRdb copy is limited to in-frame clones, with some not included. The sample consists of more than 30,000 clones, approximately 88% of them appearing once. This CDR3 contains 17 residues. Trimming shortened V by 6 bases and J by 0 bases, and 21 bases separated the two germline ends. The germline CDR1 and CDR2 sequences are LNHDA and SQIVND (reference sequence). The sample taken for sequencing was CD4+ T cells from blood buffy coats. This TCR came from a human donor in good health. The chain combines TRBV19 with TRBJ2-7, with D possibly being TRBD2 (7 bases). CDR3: CASREEGGGEASYEQYF. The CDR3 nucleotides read TGTGCCAGTAGGGAGGAGGGGGGAGGGGAGGCCTCCTACGAGCAGTACTTC.